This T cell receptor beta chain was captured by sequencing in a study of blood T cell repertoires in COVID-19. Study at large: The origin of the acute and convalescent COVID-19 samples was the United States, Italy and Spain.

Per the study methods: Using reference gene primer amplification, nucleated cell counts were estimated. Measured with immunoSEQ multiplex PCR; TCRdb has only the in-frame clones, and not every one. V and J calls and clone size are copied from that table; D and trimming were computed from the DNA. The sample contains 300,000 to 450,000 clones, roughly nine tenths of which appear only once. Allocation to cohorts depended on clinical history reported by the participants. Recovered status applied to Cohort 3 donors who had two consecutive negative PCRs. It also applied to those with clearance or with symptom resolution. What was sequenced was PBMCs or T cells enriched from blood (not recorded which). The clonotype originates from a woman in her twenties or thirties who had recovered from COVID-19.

The CDR3 DNA follows: TGTGCCAGCAGCCAATTCCGGGGAGTCACAGATACGCAGTATTTT. Translated: CASSQFRGVTDTQYF. The rearrangement uses TRBV3-1 (or the pseudogene TRBV3-2) and TRBJ2-3; the D gene is possibly TRBD2 (5 bases). V dropped 2 bases and J dropped 2 bases, with 11 bases sitting between them. In germline, CDR1 is LGHDT, CDR2 YNNKEL (reference sequence). The CDR3 loop spans 15 amino acids.